Below are 29 T cell receptor beta chains sequenced from a single sample in a study of CD8+CD57+ T cells in acquired aplastic anemia. Genomic DNA, serving as template, underwent TCR beta VDJ and CDR3 profiling. One entry per CDR3 protein results from TCRdb running MiXCR on the reads. In the table there are over 150,000 distinct CDR3 sequences, 35% to 55% of which are singletons. Sequenced material: sorted CD4+, CD8+, or CD8+CD57+ T cells (not recorded which) from PBMCs. The receptors derive from a human donor in good health.

In the case of this clonotype: A much larger clone lies a single base off, so this may be a read error. V usage is TRBV9 and J usage is TRBJ1-5, with D unclear. The length of the CDR3 is 14 residues. V was clipped by 1 base and J by 7 bases, with 12 bases between them. The germline CDR1 and CDR2 sequences are SGDLS and YYNGEE. Here the CDR3 reads CASSVWVSGQPQHF. In DNA form, the CDR3 reads TGTGCCAGCAGCGTATGGGTCAGTGGGCAGCCCCAGCATTTT. The entire variable domain, with the rest obtained from reference TRBV9 and TRBJ1-5, is as follows: DSGVTQTPKHLITATGQRVTLRCSPRSGDLSVYWYQQSLDQGLQFLIQYYNGEERAKGNILERFSAQQFPDLHSELNLSSLELGDSALYFCASSVWVSGQPQHFGDGTRLSIL.

In this sample, this clonotype turned up a few times. The V gene is TRBV7-2, the J gene TRBJ2-7, with 7 bases matching TRBD2. Trimming took 1 base from V and 0 from J; bases not matched to a gene: 3. CDR1 and CDR2 from the germline V gene are SGHTA and FQGNSA. The CDR3 contains 15 residues. This CDR3 reads CASSLERGLSYEQYF. CDR3 coding DNA: TGTGCCAGCAGCTTAGAGCGGGGTCTCTCCTACGAGCAGTACTTC. Together with reference TRBV7-2 and TRBJ2-7, the CDR3 gives the full variable domain: GAGVSQSPSNKVTEKGKDVELRCDPISGHTALYWYRQSLGQGLEFLIYFQGNSAPDKSGLPSDRFSAERTGGSVSTLTIQRTQQEDSAVYLCASSLERGLSYEQYFGPGTRLTVT.

This clonotype was seen ten or more times. The rearrangement links TRBV20-1 to TRBJ1-1, with D unresolved. The CDR3 runs 11 residues. The germline V and J ends were trimmed by 0 bases and 8 bases, with 7 bases remaining between them. The germline CDR1 and CDR2 sequences are DFQATT and SNEGSKA (reference sequence). The CDR3 region is CSARDNYEAFF. The CDR3 bases are TGCAGTGCTAGAGATAACTACGAAGCTTTCTTT.

At least ten counts were recorded for this clonotype. V and J are TRBV7-9 and TRBJ1-4; TRBD1 matches 8 bases. V shed 0 bases, J shed 5 bases, and the junction held 8 bases outside the gene matches. The CDR3 sequence is 17 residues long. CDR1 and CDR2 from the germline V gene are SEHNR and FQNEAQ (reference sequence). CDR3 region: CASSLAVGDRPNEKLFF. The CDR3 DNA reads TGTGCCAGCAGCTTAGCGGTAGGGGACAGGCCAAATGAAAAACTGTTTTTT.

The sample holds many counts of this clonotype. CDR3 loop: CASSYTGKAYEQYF. In DNA form, the CDR3 reads TGTGCCAGCAGTTATACAGGGAAGGCTTACGAGCAGTACTTC. V is TRBV6-5 and J is TRBJ2-7; TRBD1 is a possible D gene (6 bases). Deletions cut 3 bases from V and 4 bases from J, with 13 bases between. CDR3 length: 14 residues. Per germline, CDR1 MNHEY and CDR2 SVGAGI.

This clonotype has only a few counts. The chain carries TRBV3-1 and TRBJ2-5; D not certain. V was pared by 4 bases and J by 7 bases, with 13 bases between. Germline lookup yields CDR1 LGHDT and CDR2 YNNKEL (reference sequence). This CDR3 has 13 amino acids. The CDR3 is CASSPAVWGTQYF. In DNA, the CDR3 is TGTGCCAGCAGCCCGGCGGTCTGGGGGACCCAGTACTTC.

The V gene is TRBV2, the J gene TRBJ1-6; no clear D. With 5 bases removed from V and 5 bases from J, the gap between germline ends came to 10 bases. There are 14 residues in the CDR3. Germline V gives CDR1 SNHLY, CDR2 FYNNEI. In DNA, the CDR3 is TGTGCCAGCAGTCCCCGACACGATAATTCACCCCTCCACTTT. Translated: CASSPRHDNSPLHF.

This rearrangement joins TRBV15 to TRBJ2-2; a weak D match, TRBD2 (6 bases). Deletions cut 8 bases from V and 0 bases from J, with 13 bases between. Germline CDR1 LNHNV, CDR2 YYDKDF (reference sequence). The length of the CDR3 is 15 residues. Here the CDR3 reads CATCVGTSNTGELFF. The CDR3 nucleotides are TGTGCCACCTGCGTCGGGACTTCGAACACCGGGGAGCTGTTTTTT.

The chain links TRBV6-1 to TRBJ1-5; D ambiguous. V was cut by 4 bases and J by 2 bases, with 12 bases left in between. The V gene's germline CDR1 is MNHNS and CDR2 SASEGT. The CDR3 runs to 15 residues. The CDR3 loop reads CASSVETGGNQPQHF. The CDR3 nucleotides are TGTGCCAGCAGTGTGGAGACCGGTGGCAATCAGCCCCAGCATTTT.

This clonotype was observed a few times. CDR3 sequence (DNA): TGTGCCAGCAGCCTACAGTGGGGTGGCGAAAAACTGTTTTTT. Amino acid sequence: CASSLQWGGEKLFF. This chain uses TRBV27 with TRBJ1-4, with D hard to call. CDR3 length: 14 amino acids. V was trimmed by 6 bases and J by 8 bases, leaving 16 bases between them. Germline CDR1 reads MNHEY; CDR2 reads SMNVEV (reference sequence).

On this clonotype: This may be a read error, as it is one base from a much larger clone. V is TRBV6-2 or TRBV6-3 and J is TRBJ2-7; the D call may be TRBD1 or TRBD2 (5 bases each). Germline V lookup: CDR1 MNHEY, CDR2 SVGEGT. The V end lost 0 bases, the J end lost 3 bases, and 12 bases lay between the germline ends. This CDR3 spans 15 amino acids. The CDR3 protein is CASSYSGIGVYEQYF. CDR3 coding DNA: TGTGCCAGCAGTTACTCCGGGATAGGGGTCTACGAGCAGTACTTC.

In this sample, this clonotype turned up many times. This rearrangement joins TRBV5-1 to TRBJ1-2; 10 bases line up with TRBD1. CDR3 length equals 14 residues. Germline CDR1 SGHRS, CDR2 YFSETQ. J lost 6 bases, V lost 4 bases, and 6 bases had no gene match. CDR3 sequence reads: CASSREGTGDGYTF. CDR3 DNA: TGCGCCAGCAGCAGGGAGGGGACAGGGGATGGCTACACCTTC. Drawing the rest from reference TRBV5-1 and TRBJ1-2, the complete variable domain is KAGVTQTPRYLIKTRGQQVTLSCSPISGHRSVSWYQQTPGQGLQFLFEYFSETQRNKGNFPGRFSGRQFSNSRSEMNVSTLELGDSALYLCASSREGTGDGYTFGSGTRLTVV.

There are many counts of this clonotype. This rearrangement joins TRBV20-1 to TRBJ2-7; D ambiguous. This CDR3 has 13 residues. V was cut by 1 base and J by 5 bases, with 12 bases left in between. Per the germline V gene, CDR1 is DFQATT and CDR2 is SNEGSKA (reference sequence). CDR3 protein: CSARVQATDEQYF. The CDR3 DNA reads as TGCAGTGCTAGAGTCCAGGCTACGGACGAGCAGTACTTC.

Comments on this clonotype: This may arise from a read error, as a much more abundant clone is one base away. The chain has TRBV6-1 and TRBJ1-1, with TRBD1 matching over 10 bases. Germline loops: CDR1 MNHNS, CDR2 SASEGT. CDR3 length equals 14 residues. Trimming took 6 bases from V and 5 from J; bases not matched to a gene: 6. CDR3 sequence: CASRTGGLPTEAFF. In DNA form, the CDR3 reads TGTGCCAGCAGGACAGGGGGCCTACCTACTGAAGCTTTCTTT.

This clonotype was picked up many times. V usage is TRBV19 and J usage is TRBJ1-5, with 7 bases fitting TRBD1. The CDR3 is 16 residues long. Germline CDR1 is LNHDA and CDR2 is SQIVND (reference sequence). V dropped 5 bases and J dropped 0; count of bases not matched to a gene: 7. Here the CDR3 DNA reads TGTGCCAGTAGTGTTACCGGACAGGTTAGCAATCAGCCCCAGCATTTT. Protein sequence: CASSVTGQVSNQPQHF. Filled out from reference TRBV19 and TRBJ1-5, the complete variable domain reads DGGITQSPKYLFRKEGQNVTLSCEQNLNHDAMYWYRQDPGQGLRLIYYSQIVNDFQKGDIAEGYSVSREKKESFPLTVTSAQKNPTAFYLCASSVTGQVSNQPQHFGDGTRLSIL.

This chain links TRBV6-1 with TRBJ1-3; D remains ambiguous. CDR1 and CDR2 from the germline V gene are MNHNS and SASEGT. Trimming shortened V by 6 bases and J by 0 bases, and 15 bases separated the two germline ends. The CDR3 loop spans 16 amino acids. For the CDR3, the DNA is TGTGCCAGCAGCCCCATACCTCTAACCTCTGGAAACACCATATATTTT. Protein: CASSPIPLTSGNTIYF.

The chain links TRBV10-1 to TRBJ2-7; D may be TRBD2 (5 bases). The V gene's germline CDR1 is WNHNN and CDR2 SYGVQD (reference sequence). Trimming took off 5 bases at V and 5 bases at J, with 7 bases between the two ends. This CDR3 has 11 residues. Here the CDR3 DNA reads TGCGCCAGCAGTAACGGGAACGAGCAGTACTTC. Amino acids: CASSNGNEQYF.

This clonotype occurred many times. V usage is TRBV18 and J usage is TRBJ2-7; D perhaps matches TRBD2 (5 bases). The V and J ends lost 3 bases and 2 bases respectively, with 5 bases between them. Germline V gene data show CDR1 as KGHSH and CDR2 as LQKENI. The CDR3 is made up of 12 amino acids. This CDR3 is CASSPGTYEQYF. CDR3 coding DNA: TGTGCCAGCTCACCCGGGACCTACGAGCAGTACTTC.

This clonotype was detected ten times or more. The CDR3 region has the DNA TGTGCCAGCAGTGAAAGGGCCACCAATCAGCCCCAGCATTTT. This encodes CASSERATNQPQHF. The genes are TRBV2 and TRBJ1-5; unclear D gene. Trimming left V 2 bases short and J 3 bases short, with 8 bases between. This CDR3 has 14 amino acids. CDR1 and CDR2 (germline): SNHLY, FYNNEI.

This clonotype was detected many times. The chain has TRBV9 and TRBJ2-1; TRBD2 agrees at 7 bases. This CDR3 is 12 amino acids long. J lost 10 bases, V lost 0 bases, and 1 base had no gene match. The germline V gene encodes CDR1 SGDLS and CDR2 YYNGEE. In DNA form, the CDR3 reads TGTGCCAGCAGCGTAGGGGGAGGGGAGCAGTTCTTC. Residues: CASSVGGGEQFF. Together with reference TRBV9 and TRBJ2-1, the CDR3 gives the full variable domain: DSGVTQTPKHLITATGQRVTLRCSPRSGDLSVYWYQQSLDQGLQFLIQYYNGEERAKGNILERFSAQQFPDLHSELNLSSLELGDSALYFCASSVGGGEQFFGPGTRLTVL.

This clonotype was counted many times. CDR3 sequence reads: CASSLGAGTGYTF. CDR3 DNA: TGTGCCAGCAGCTTGGGGGCAGGGACCGGCTACACCTTC. This chain joins TRBV5-4 and TRBJ1-2; TRBD1 is a possible D gene (5 bases). CDR1 and CDR2 (germline): SGHNT, YYREEE (reference sequence). The CDR3 runs 13 residues. Trimming took off 0 bases at V and 8 bases at J, with 11 bases between the two ends.

The CDR3 coding sequence is TGTGCCAGCAGTGATAATTCCAATACGCAGTATTTT. This sequence encodes CASSDNSNTQYF. The rearrangement links TRBV2 to TRBJ2-3; no firm D call. Germline V gene data show CDR1 as SNHLY and CDR2 as FYNNEI. The CDR3 totals 12 residues. The V end was cut by 3 bases, the J end by 7 bases, with 8 bases between.

The chain couples TRBV2 to TRBJ1-2; TRBD1 aligns across 7 bases. CDR3 length: 13 amino acids. CDR1 SNHLY and CDR2 FYNNEI come from the germline V gene. Trimming took 8 bases from V and 5 from J; bases not matched to a gene: 8. CDR3 sequence (DNA): TGTGCCAGCTTGGTTCAGGGGGTATATGGCTACACCTTC. This codes for CASLVQGVYGYTF. Together with reference TRBV2 and TRBJ1-2, the CDR3 gives the full variable domain: EPEVTQTPSHQVTQMGQEVILRCVPISNHLYFYWYRQILGQKVEFLVSFYNNEISEKSEIFDDQFSVERPDGSNFTLKIRSTKLEDSAMYFCASLVQGVYGYTFGSGTRLTVV.

The V gene is TRBV18, the J gene TRBJ2-3; 7 bases fit TRBD2. The J segment lost 0 bases and the V segment lost 8 bases, leaving 5 bases of the junction unmatched. Germline V lookup: CDR1 KGHSH, CDR2 LQKENI. This CDR3 contains 14 residues. This CDR3 is CASRGGASTDTQYF. The CDR3 DNA sequence: TGTGCCAGCCGCGGGGGAGCTAGCACAGATACGCAGTATTTT.

For the CDR3, the DNA is TGCAGTGCTCCTACTAGCGGGGGGGCAAGGGAGACCCAGTACTTC. Translating gives CSAPTSGGARETQYF. The V call is TRBV20-1, the J call TRBJ2-5; TRBD2 matches at 13 bases. V lost 5 bases, J lost 5 bases, and 8 bases stayed unmatched. CDR3 length: 15 amino acids. CDR1 is DFQATT and CDR2 is SNEGSKA in the germline V gene (reference sequence).

This clonotype was detected many times. The chain joins TRBV20-1 to TRBJ1-2; D remains ambiguous. CDR3 size: 12 residues. CDR1 DFQATT and CDR2 SNEGSKA come from the germline V gene (reference sequence). V was trimmed by 3 bases and J by 8 bases, leaving 13 bases between them. CDR3 amino acids: CSASPSGGGYTF. The CDR3 region has the DNA TGCAGTGCTAGTCCTTCGGGCGGAGGCTACACCTTC.

A remark on this clonotype: This clone may be a read error of a much larger clone one base away. This chain uses TRBV20-1 with TRBJ1-5; weak D call: TRBD1 (6 bases). Germline V gene lookup returns CDR1 DFQATT and CDR2 SNEGSKA (reference sequence). The CDR3 runs to 14 residues. CDR3 bases: TGCAGTGCTACCAGGACAGCTCGCAATCAGCCCCATCATTTT. It encodes CSATRTARNQPHHF.

The count of this clonotype is one. The V call is TRBV10-2, the J call TRBJ1-2, with D maybe TRBD1 (5 bases). Germline V gives CDR1 WSHSY, CDR2 SAAADI. The CDR3 consists of 11 residues. Deletions cut 10 bases from V and 5 bases from J, with 11 bases between. The CDR3 sequence is CATEGLYGYTF. For the CDR3, the DNA is TGCGCCACAGAGGGGCTTTATGGCTACACCTTC.

The CDR3 is CASNPKYRGQSGYTF. DNA of the CDR3: TGTGCCAGCAACCCCAAATATCGGGGGCAGAGTGGCTACACCTTC. The genes are TRBV3-1 and TRBJ1-2, with D tentatively TRBD1 (6 bases). The CDR3 totals 15 residues. The V end lost 7 bases, the J end lost 7 bases, and 22 bases lay between the germline ends. Per germline, CDR1 LGHDT and CDR2 YNNKEL (reference sequence).